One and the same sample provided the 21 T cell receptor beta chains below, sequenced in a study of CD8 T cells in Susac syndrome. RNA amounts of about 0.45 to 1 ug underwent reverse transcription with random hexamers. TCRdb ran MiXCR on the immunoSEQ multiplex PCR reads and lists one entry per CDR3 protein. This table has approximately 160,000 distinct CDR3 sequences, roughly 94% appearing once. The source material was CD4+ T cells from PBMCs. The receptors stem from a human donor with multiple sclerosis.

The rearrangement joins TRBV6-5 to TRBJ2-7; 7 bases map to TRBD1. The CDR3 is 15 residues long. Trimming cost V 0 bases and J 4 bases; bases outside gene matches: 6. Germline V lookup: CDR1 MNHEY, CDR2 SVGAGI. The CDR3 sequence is CASSYSKGGQYEQYF. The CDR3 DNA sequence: TGTGCCAGCAGTTACTCGAAAGGGGGCCAATACGAGCAGTACTTC.

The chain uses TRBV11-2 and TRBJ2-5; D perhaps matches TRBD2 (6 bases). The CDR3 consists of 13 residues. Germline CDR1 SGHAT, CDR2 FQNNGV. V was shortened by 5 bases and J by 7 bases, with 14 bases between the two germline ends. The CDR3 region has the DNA TGTGCCAGCAGCCCCGGGGGATGGCCGACCCAGTACTTC. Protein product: CASSPGGWPTQYF.

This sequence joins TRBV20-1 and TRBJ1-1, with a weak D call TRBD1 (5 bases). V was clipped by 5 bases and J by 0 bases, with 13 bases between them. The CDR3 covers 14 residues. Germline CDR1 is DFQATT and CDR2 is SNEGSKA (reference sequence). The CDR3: CSAAGGTLNTEAFF. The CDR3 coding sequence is TGCAGTGCTGCCGGAGGGACCTTGAACACTGAAGCTTTCTTT.

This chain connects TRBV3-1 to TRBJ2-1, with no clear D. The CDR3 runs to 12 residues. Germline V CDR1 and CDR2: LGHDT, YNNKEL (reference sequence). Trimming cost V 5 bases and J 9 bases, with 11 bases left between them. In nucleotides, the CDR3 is TGTGCCAGCAGCGCCCAGTATGCTGAGCAGTTCTTC. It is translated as CASSAQYAEQFF.

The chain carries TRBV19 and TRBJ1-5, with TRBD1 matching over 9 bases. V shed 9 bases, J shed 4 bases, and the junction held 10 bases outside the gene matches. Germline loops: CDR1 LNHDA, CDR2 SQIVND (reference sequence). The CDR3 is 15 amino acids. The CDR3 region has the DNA TGTGCCAGCAGAACCCGGGACAGGGAAAATCAGCCCCAGCATTTT. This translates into CASRTRDRENQPQHF.

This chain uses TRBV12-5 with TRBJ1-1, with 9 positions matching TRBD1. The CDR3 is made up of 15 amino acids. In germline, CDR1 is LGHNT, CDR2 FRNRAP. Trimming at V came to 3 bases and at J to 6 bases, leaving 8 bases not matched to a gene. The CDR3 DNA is TGTGCTAGTGGTTTTCCCGGGACAGGGAGGGCTGAAGCTTTCTTT. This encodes CASGFPGTGRAEAFF.

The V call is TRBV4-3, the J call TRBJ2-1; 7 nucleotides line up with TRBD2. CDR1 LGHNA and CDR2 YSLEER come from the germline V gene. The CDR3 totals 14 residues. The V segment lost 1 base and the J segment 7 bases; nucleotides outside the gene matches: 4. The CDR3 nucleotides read TGCGCCAGCAGCCAAGGACTAGCAGGAAATGAGCAGTTCTTC. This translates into CASSQGLAGNEQFF.

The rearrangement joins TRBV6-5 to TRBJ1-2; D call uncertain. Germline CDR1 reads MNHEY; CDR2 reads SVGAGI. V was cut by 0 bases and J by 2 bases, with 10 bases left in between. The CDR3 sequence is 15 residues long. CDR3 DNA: TGTGCCAGCAGTTACTCCACCTTTTACAACTATGGCTACACCTTC. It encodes CASSYSTFYNYGYTF.

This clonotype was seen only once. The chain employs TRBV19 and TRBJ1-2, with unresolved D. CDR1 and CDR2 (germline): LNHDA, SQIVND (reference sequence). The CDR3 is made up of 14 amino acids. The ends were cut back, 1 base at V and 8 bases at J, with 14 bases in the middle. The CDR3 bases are TGTGCCAGTAGTATAGTGGACTCCCTGCGGGGCTACACCTTC. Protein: CASSIVDSLRGYTF.

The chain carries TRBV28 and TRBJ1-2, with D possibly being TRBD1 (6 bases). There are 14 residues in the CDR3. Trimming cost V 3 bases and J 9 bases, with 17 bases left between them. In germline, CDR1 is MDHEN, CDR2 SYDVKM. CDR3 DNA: TGTGCCAGCAGTTTCCAGGACAGAGCCTCAAGCTACACCTTC. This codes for CASSFQDRASSYTF.

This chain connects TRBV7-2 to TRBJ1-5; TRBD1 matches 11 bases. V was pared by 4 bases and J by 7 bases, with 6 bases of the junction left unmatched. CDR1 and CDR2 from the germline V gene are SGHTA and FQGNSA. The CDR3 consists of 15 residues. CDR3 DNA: TGTGCCAGCAGCTGGGACAGGGGGTTTAGGCAGCCCCAGCATTTT. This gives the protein CASSWDRGFRQPQHF.

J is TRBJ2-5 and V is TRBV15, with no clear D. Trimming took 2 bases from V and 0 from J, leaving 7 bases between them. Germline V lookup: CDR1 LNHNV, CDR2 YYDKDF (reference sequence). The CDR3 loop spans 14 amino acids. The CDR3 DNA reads TGTGCCACCAGCAGAAAGCTAGACCAAGAGACCCAGTACTTC. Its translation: CATSRKLDQETQYF.

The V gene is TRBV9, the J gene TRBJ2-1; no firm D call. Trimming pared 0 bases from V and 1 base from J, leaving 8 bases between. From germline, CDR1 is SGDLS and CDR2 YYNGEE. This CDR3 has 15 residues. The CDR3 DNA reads TGTGCCAGCAGCGTAGATGGGGTTTCCTACAATGAGCAGTTCTTC. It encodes CASSVDGVSYNEQFF.

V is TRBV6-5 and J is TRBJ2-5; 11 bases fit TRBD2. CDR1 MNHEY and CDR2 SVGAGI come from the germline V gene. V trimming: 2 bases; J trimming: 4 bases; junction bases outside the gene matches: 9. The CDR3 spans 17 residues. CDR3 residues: CASSYGGLAGGRETQYF. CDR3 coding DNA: TGTGCCAGCAGTTACGGAGGCCTAGCGGGAGGACGAGAGACCCAGTACTTC.

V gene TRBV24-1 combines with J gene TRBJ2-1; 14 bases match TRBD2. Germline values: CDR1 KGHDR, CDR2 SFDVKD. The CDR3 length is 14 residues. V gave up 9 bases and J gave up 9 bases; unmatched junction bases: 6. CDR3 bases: TGTGCCACCGCCGGGACTAGCGGGAGTGGTGAGCAGTTCTTC. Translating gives CATAGTSGSGEQFF.

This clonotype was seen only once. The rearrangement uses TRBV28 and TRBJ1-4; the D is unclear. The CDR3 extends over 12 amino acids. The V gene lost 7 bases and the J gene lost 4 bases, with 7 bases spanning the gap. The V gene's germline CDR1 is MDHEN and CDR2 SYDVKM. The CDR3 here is CASKRVNEKLFF. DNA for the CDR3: TGTGCCAGCAAGAGGGTTAATGAAAAACTGTTTTTT.

CDR3 DNA: TGCGCCAGCAGCTTGAAAGGGAGCGAGATGAACACTGAAGCTTTCTTT. It yields the protein CASSLKGSEMNTEAFF. The chain recombines TRBV5-1 with TRBJ1-1; no reliable D call. With 1 base removed from V and 0 bases from J, the gap between germline ends came to 13 bases. CDR3 length: 16 residues. Germline V gene sequence: CDR1 SGHRS, CDR2 YFSETQ.

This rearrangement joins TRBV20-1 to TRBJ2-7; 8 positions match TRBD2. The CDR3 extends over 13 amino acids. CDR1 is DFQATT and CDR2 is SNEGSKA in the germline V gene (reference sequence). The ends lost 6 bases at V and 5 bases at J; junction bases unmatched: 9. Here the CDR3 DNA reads TGCAGTGCAACGAGCGGGGGAAGTCACGAGCAGTACTTC. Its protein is CSATSGGSHEQYF.

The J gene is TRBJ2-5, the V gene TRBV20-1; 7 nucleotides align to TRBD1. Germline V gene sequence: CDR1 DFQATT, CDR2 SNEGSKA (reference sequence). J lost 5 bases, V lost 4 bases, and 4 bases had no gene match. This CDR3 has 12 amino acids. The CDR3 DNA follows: TGCAGTGCTACGACAGGGATGGAGACCCAGTACTTC. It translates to CSATTGMETQYF.

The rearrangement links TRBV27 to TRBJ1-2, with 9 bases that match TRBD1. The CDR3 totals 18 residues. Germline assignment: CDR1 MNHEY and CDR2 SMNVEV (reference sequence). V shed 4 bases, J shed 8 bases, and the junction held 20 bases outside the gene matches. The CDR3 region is CASSSPSSGQGKVEGYTF. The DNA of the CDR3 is TGTGCCAGCAGTTCCCCGTCGTCGGGACAGGGTAAAGTGGAAGGCTACACCTTC.

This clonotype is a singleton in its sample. CDR3 coding DNA: TGTGCCAGTAGCCAACAGGGGATAGGGGCCGGGGAGCTGTTTTTT. This translates into CASSQQGIGAGELFF. V gene TRBV19 combines with J gene TRBJ2-2; 7 positions agree with TRBD1. From germline, CDR1 is LNHDA and CDR2 SQIVND (reference sequence). V was pared by 6 bases and J by 6 bases, with 10 bases of the junction left unmatched. There are 15 residues in the CDR3.